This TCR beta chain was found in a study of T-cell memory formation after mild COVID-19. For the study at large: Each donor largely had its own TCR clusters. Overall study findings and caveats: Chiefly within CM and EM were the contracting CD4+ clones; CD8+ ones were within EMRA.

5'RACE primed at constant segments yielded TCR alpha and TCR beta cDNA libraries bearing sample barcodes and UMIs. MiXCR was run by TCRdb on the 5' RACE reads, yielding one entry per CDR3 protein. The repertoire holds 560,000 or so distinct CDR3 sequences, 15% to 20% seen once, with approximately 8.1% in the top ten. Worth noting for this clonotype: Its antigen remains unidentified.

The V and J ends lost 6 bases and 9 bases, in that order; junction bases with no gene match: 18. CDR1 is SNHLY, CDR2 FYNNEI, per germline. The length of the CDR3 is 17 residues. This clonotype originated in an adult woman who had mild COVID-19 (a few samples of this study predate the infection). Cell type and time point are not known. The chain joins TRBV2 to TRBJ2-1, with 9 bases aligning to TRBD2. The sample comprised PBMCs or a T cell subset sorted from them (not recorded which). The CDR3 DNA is TGTGCCAGCAGCTACACGCTAGCGGGAAGGGGGTACGGTGAGCAGTTCTTC. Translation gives CASSYTLAGRGYGEQFF.